One and the same sample provided the 17 T cell receptor beta chains below, sequenced in a study of CD8+CD57+ T cells in acquired aplastic anemia. For sequencing, patients were chosen who had shown expansion of CD8+CD57+ cells by flow cytometry. CDR3 and TCR beta VDJ profiling relied on genomic DNA as the template. A single record per CDR3 protein comes from TCRdb applying MiXCR to the reads. Counted here are some 120,000 distinct CDR3 sequences, nearly 40% occurring once; the ten biggest clones make up around 2.7%. Input material: sorted CD4+, CD8+, or CD8+CD57+ T cells (not recorded which) from PBMCs. These receptors originate from a human donor with aplastic anemia.

This clonotype has ten or more counts. The chain uses TRBV7-9 and TRBJ1-6; the D gene is possibly TRBD1 (6 bases). Trimming took 5 bases from V and 6 from J, leaving 14 bases between them. The CDR3 runs to 15 residues. Germline V gene sequence: CDR1 SEHNR, CDR2 FQNEAQ (reference sequence). CDR3 region: CASSHHRTANSPLHF. The DNA of the CDR3 is TGTGCCAGCAGCCACCACCGGACAGCTAATTCACCCCTCCACTTT. Using reference TRBV7-9 and TRBJ1-6 for the parts outside the CDR3, the full variable domain is DTGVSQNPRHKITKRGQNVTFRCDPISEHNRLYWYRQTLGQGPEFLTYFQNEAQLEKSRLLSDRFSAERPKGSFSTLEIQRTEQGDSAMYLCASSHHRTANSPLHFGNGTRLTVT.

This clonotype came up a few times. The chain couples TRBV19 to TRBJ1-5; a weak D match, TRBD1 (5 bases). The CDR3 loop spans 12 amino acids. V was cut by 7 bases and J by 13 bases, with 17 bases left in between. The germline CDR1 and CDR2 sequences are LNHDA and SQIVND (reference sequence). CDR3 DNA: TGTGCCAGTACCGACAGAGATACCTGGCAGCATTTT. Protein product: CASTDRDTWQHF.

This clonotype was detected many times. This rearrangement joins TRBV2 to TRBJ1-2; a weak D match, TRBD1 (5 bases). The CDR3 is 15 amino acids. Germline lookup yields CDR1 SNHLY and CDR2 FYNNEI. The V end was cut by 3 bases, the J end by 6 bases, with 17 bases between. CDR3 in DNA: TGTGCCAGCAGTGAGTCTGGGGCGGGATCTGATGGCTACACCTTC. Translated: CASSESGAGSDGYTF.

The chain couples TRBV7-6 to TRBJ2-7; unclear D gene. The V gene lost 1 base and the J gene lost 6 bases, with 10 bases spanning the gap. The germline V gene has CDR1 SGHVS and CDR2 FNYEAQ. This CDR3 comprises 13 residues. In DNA, the CDR3 is TGTGCCAGCAGCTTAGACCTAGAATCCGAGCAGTACTTC. It is translated as CASSLDLESEQYF.

This clonotype was seen at least ten times. J is TRBJ1-6 and V is TRBV4-1; D not resolved. V lost 0 bases and J lost 13, with 19 bases in between. The CDR3 loop spans 16 amino acids. The V gene's germline CDR1 is MGHRA and CDR2 YSYEKL. The CDR3 DNA sequence: TGCGCCAGCAGCCAAGATTACGAAGGGCCCTATTTGCCCCTCCACTTT. Encoded protein: CASSQDYEGPYLPLHF.

This clonotype was found many times. J is TRBJ2-3 and V is TRBV20-1; tentatively, D is TRBD1 or TRBD2 (5 bases each). The CDR3 is 14 residues long. The germline V gene encodes CDR1 DFQATT and CDR2 SNEGSKA (reference sequence). V lost 5 bases to trimming and J lost 4 bases, with 16 bases between them. DNA of the CDR3: TGCAGTGCTGGGGGACCCGACGCTTCAGATACGCAGTATTTT. Residues: CSAGGPDASDTQYF.

Ten or more counts support this clonotype. V is TRBV6-1 and J is TRBJ1-3; D might be TRBD1 (5 bases). Germline-derived CDR1 and CDR2 are MNHNS and SASEGT. The V end was cut by 10 bases, the J end by 0 bases, with 13 bases between. The CDR3 length is 14 residues. The CDR3 protein is CATRQSLSGNTIYF. In nucleotides, the CDR3 is TGTGCCACCAGACAGAGCCTCTCTGGAAACACCATATATTTT.

As regards this clonotype: One end of the junction fails to match germline, which may point to a read error. The chain couples TRBV15 to TRBJ1-2; D may be TRBD1 (6 bases). The germline V gene encodes CDR1 LNHNV and CDR2 YYDKDF (reference sequence). This CDR3 is 13 amino acids long. CDR3 residues: CTTSLTGGDGYTF. The CDR3 DNA follows: TGTACCACCAGCCTAACGGGGGGCGATGGCTACACCTTC.

This clonotype was detected ten times or more. V usage is TRBV19 and J usage is TRBJ1-3; no clear D gene. From germline, CDR1 is LNHDA and CDR2 SQIVND (reference sequence). The CDR3 runs to 15 residues. V was clipped by 3 bases and J by 0 bases, with 9 bases between them. Here the CDR3 reads CASSIGGSSGNTIYF. The CDR3, as DNA: TGTGCCAGTAGTATCGGAGGGAGCTCTGGAAACACCATATATTTT.

The gene calls are TRBV28 and TRBJ1-2; a weak D match, TRBD1 (6 bases). Germline CDR1 is MDHEN and CDR2 is SYDVKM. V lost 2 bases, J lost 8 bases, and 9 bases lay in between. This CDR3 region has 12 residues. This CDR3 is CASSLQGKGYTF. The CDR3 nucleotides read TGTGCCAGCAGTTTACAGGGGAAGGGCTACACCTTC.

As to this clonotype: A clone one base away is much larger, so this may be a read error. The rearrangement joins TRBV6-1 to TRBJ2-1, with 8 bases lining up with TRBD2. This CDR3 contains 12 residues. Germline V gene lookup returns CDR1 MNHNS and CDR2 SASEGT. CDR3 bases: TGTGCCACCCGGGGGGGCGGCAATGAGCAGTCCTTC. It codes for CATRGGGNEQSF.

This chain uses TRBV10-3 with TRBJ2-5; D not certain. The DNA end is more similar to TRBJ2-7, so the J call may be wrong. CDR1 ENHRY and CDR2 SYGVKD come from the germline V gene. The CDR3 runs to 12 residues. CDR3 protein: CAISELNNEQYF. In DNA, the CDR3 is TGTGCCATCAGTGAACTAAACAACGAGCAGTACTTC.

This clonotype has ten or more counts. The rearrangement joins TRBV29-1 to TRBJ1-1; D remains ambiguous. Germline V gives CDR1 SQVTM, CDR2 ANQGSEA. The length of the CDR3 is 13 residues. Trimming removed 5 bases at V and 0 bases at J, with 10 bases between. CDR3 region: CSVSDQLNTEAFF. The CDR3 coding sequence is TGCAGCGTTTCTGACCAATTGAACACTGAAGCTTTCTTT.

This clonotype has ten or more counts. V and J are TRBV4-2 and TRBJ1-2; TRBD1 matches at 9 bases. The CDR3 covers 16 residues. Germline CDR1 LGHNA, CDR2 YNFKEQ. Losses at the gene ends were 0 bases for V and 8 bases for J; bases not matched to a gene: 10. CDR3: CASSQDRGQGGAGYTF. The DNA of the CDR3 is TGTGCCAGCAGCCAAGATCGGGGACAGGGAGGGGCGGGCTACACCTTC.

V is TRBV2 and J is TRBJ1-2; unclear D gene. Trimming shortened V by 8 bases and J by 6 bases, and 13 bases separated the two germline ends. Germline V gene data show CDR1 as SNHLY and CDR2 as FYNNEI. This CDR3 spans 12 amino acids. The CDR3 reads CASERKLNGYTF. The CDR3 DNA follows: TGTGCCAGCGAACGGAAATTGAATGGCTACACCTTC.

This clonotype was found a few times. The CDR3, as DNA: TGTGCCAGCTCACCACAGGGGGCTAACTATGGCTACACCTTC. It yields the protein CASSPQGANYGYTF. V is TRBV6-1 and J is TRBJ1-2; 8 bases line up with TRBD1. The CDR3 loop spans 14 amino acids. J gave up 0 bases and V 8 bases, and 5 bases lay outside the gene matches. CDR1 is MNHNS and CDR2 is SASEGT in the germline V gene.

This clonotype was recorded many times. The chain links TRBV11-1 to TRBJ2-1; TRBD2 agrees at 7 bases. V trimming: 6 bases; J trimming: 7 bases; junction bases outside the gene matches: 12. The CDR3 totals 15 residues. Germline assignment: CDR1 SGHAT and CDR2 FQDESV (reference sequence). This CDR3 reads CASRRAAGVGNEQFF. The CDR3 region has the DNA TGTGCCAGCAGACGAGCGGCGGGGGTGGGAAATGAGCAGTTCTTC.